The text below deals with one T cell receptor (beta chain). The CDR3 contains 18 residues. The germline V and J ends were trimmed by 1 base and 5 bases, with 24 bases remaining between them. In germline, CDR1 is SGHRS, CDR2 YFSETQ. What the recovered Cohort 3 donors had was two negative PCRs, clearance, or symptom resolution. This entry belongs to a study of blood T cell repertoires in COVID-19. Whole-study context: PBMCs, B-cell-depleted T cells, or T cells were the source of the cDNA or gDNA that made up the material.

Sequenced by immunoSEQ multiplex PCR; TCRdb stores in-frame clones only, minus some. The sample contains about 280,000 clones, approximately 81% of which appear only once. This TCR was sampled from a woman in her forties or fifties who had recovered from COVID-19. This sequence joins TRBV5-1 and TRBJ1-2; possible D gene TRBD1, 6 bases. Material for sequencing was PBMCs or T cells enriched from blood (not recorded which). The CDR3 DNA sequence: TGCGCCAGCAGCTTGTGGGGGACAACAGGCCAGGCCTCATATGGCTACACCTTC. Amino acid sequence: CASSLWGTTGQASYGYTF.